This T cell receptor beta chain comes out of a study of graft-versus-host responses after intestinal transplantation. Study-level results: There were GvH clones found in recipient marrow, and some of them appeared first in ileum or blood. An association linked early post-transplant HvG declines with peak circulating GvH clone levels.

As for this clone: Its target is not known.

TCRdb keeps only in-frame clones here, not all; method: immunoSEQ multiplex PCR. The sample consists of more than 85,000 clones, 93% of them appearing once. Germline CDR1 reads SGHDN; CDR2 reads FVKESK. The CDR3 has 12 residues. Trimming stripped 5 bases from V and 3 bases from J, with 8 bases between. The J gene is TRBJ2-7, the V gene TRBV14; D gene uncertain. This TCR came from a human donor who received an intestinal transplant. The sequencing here drew on unstimulated CD8+ T cells sorted from spleen or lymph node cells, taken before intestinal transplant. CDR3 region: CASSTGDYEQYF. The CDR3, as DNA: TGTGCCAGCAGCACGGGTGACTACGAGCAGTACTTC.